The entry below gives a single T cell receptor (beta chain) sequence along with its context. Its antigen is unknown. This sample was included in a study of post-analysis software for immune sequencing data. Study outcomes and limitations: Batch-matched samples strongly co-clustered by F measure. Controls significantly exceeded multiple sclerosis patients in normalized Chao1 diversity. The five TRBV segments detected at higher frequency in patients than in controls included TRBV5-6, TRBV5-1 and TRBV20-1.

Germline lookup yields CDR1 SEHNR and CDR2 FQNEAQ (reference sequence). Between the trimmed V and J ends, which lost 3 bases and 1 base, there was a span of 15 bases. CDR3 length: 17 amino acids. The library was made from cDNA and included unique molecular identifiers. Researchers reported around 510,000 cDNA molecules coming from roughly 0.93 to 9.6 million T cells. TCRdb called the PCR reads again in MiXCR, with one record for every CDR3 protein. The sample carries hundreds of thousands of distinct CDR3 sequences, roughly half recorded once. This sequence joins TRBV7-9 and TRBJ2-2; D is perhaps TRBD1 or TRBD2 (5 bases each). The sequence came from a girl aged 10 to 17 with multiple sclerosis. Sequenced input: blood. The CDR3 loop is CASSLVPGTQNTGELFF. The CDR3 DNA reads TGTGCCAGCAGCTTGGTCCCAGGGACCCAGAACACCGGGGAGCTGTTTTTT.